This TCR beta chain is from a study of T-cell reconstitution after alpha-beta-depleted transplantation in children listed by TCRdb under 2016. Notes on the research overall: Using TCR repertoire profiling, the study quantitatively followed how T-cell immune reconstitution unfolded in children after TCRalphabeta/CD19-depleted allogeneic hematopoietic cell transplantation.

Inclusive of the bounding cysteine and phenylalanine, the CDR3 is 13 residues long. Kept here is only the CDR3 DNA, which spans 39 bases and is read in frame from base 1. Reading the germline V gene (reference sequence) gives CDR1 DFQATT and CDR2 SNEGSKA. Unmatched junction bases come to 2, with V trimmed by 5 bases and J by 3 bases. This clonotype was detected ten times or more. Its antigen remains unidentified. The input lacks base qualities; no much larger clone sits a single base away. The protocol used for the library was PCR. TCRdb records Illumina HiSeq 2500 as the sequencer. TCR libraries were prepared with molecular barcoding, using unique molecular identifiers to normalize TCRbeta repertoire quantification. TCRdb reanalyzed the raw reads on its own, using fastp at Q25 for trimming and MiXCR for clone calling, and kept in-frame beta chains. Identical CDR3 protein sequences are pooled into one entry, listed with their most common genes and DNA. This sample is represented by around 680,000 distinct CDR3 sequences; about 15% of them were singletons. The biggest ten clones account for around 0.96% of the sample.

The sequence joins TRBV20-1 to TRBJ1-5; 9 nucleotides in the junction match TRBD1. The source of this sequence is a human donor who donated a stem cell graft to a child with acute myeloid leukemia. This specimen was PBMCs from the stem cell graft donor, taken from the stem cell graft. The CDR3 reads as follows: CSARTGDNQPQHF. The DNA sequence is TGCAGTGCTCGGACAGGGGACAATCAGCCCCAGCATTTT.